The 4 T cell receptor beta chains reported below all come from one sample, sequenced in a study of T cells after yellow fever vaccination. TCRdb re-called the 5' RACE reads through MiXCR, storing one row per CDR3 protein. The sample carries around 160,000 distinct CDR3 sequences, 6% to 7.5% recorded once. Sequences were derived from CD4+ T cells sorted from PBMCs, sampled more than 4 days after the first yellow fever vaccination. The receptor source for this set is a man between 18 and 29 years old who received the YFV17D yellow fever vaccine.

To note about this clonotype: Compared with germline, one end of the junction differs, possibly owing to a read error. The chain carries TRBV9 and TRBJ1-2, with 7 bases lining up with TRBD1. The CDR3 has 14 amino acids. Germline loops: CDR1 SGDLS, CDR2 YYNGEE. CDR3 bases: TGTGCCAGCCGCGTACGGTCAGGGGGGGATAGCTACACCTTC. Translation: CASRVRSGGDSYTF.

This clonotype was counted at least ten times. The rearrangement joins TRBV5-1 to TRBJ2-3; 16 bases map to TRBD2. The CDR3 sequence is 17 residues long. Germline CDR1 and CDR2: SGHRS and YFSETQ. V lost 4 bases to trimming and J lost 3 bases; unmatched junction nucleotides: 5. The CDR3 DNA follows: TGCGCCAGCAGCCGCGCGGGACTAGCGGGGGGGACAGATACGCAGTATTTT. Residues: CASSRAGLAGGTDTQYF.

This clonotype has at least ten counts. The V call is TRBV12-3 or TRBV12-4, the J call TRBJ1-3; D not certain. V was clipped by 7 bases and J by 6 bases, with 13 bases between them. This CDR3 spans 13 amino acids. The CDR3 DNA is TGTGCCAGCACCAAGGCGCCTAAAAACACCATATATTTT. Protein product: CASTKAPKNTIYF.

This clonotype was detected many times. The CDR3 bases are TGCAGTGCTAACACAAACTTAAGGAATGAGCAGTTCTTC. Translation: CSANTNLRNEQFF. This chain joins TRBV20-1 and TRBJ2-1; D is unclear. CDR1 and CDR2 (germline): DFQATT, SNEGSKA (reference sequence). The CDR3 consists of 13 residues. Trimming took 4 bases from V and 7 from J, leaving 14 bases between them.